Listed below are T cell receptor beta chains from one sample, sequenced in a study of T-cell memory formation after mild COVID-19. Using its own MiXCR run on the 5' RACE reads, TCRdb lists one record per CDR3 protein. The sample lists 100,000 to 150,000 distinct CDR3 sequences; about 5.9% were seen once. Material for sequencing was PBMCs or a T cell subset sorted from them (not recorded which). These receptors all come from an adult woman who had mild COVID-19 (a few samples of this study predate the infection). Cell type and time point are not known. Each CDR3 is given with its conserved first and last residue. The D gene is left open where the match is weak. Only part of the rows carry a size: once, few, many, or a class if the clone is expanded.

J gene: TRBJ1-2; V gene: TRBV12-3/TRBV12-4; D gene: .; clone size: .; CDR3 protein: CASSFGGGGYTF; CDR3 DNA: TGTGCCAGCAGTTTTGGGGGCGGAGGCTACACCTTC
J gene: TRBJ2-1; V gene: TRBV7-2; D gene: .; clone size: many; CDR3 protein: CASSRRAEQFF; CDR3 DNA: TGTGCCAGCAGCCGCCGGGCTGAGCAGTTCTTC
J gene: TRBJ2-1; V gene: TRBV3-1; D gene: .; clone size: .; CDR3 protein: CASSLTRTVYNEQFF; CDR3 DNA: TGTGCCAGCAGCCTAACGAGGACGGTATACAATGAGCAGTTCTTC
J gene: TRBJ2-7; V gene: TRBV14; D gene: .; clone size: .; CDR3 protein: CASSHASRVGIYEQYF; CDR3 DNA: TGTGCCAGCAGCCATGCCTCCAGGGTAGGGATCTACGAGCAGTACTTC
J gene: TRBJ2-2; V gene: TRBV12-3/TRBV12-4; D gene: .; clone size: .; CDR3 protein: CASSLWGSGELFF; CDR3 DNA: TGTGCCAGCAGTTTATGGGGGTCCGGGGAGCTGTTTTTT
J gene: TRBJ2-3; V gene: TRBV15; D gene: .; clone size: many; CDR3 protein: CATSRGGSSTDTQYF; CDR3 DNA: TGTGCCACCAGCAGAGGCGGAAGTAGCACAGATACGCAGTATTTT
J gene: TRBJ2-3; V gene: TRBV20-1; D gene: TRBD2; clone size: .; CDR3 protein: CSARRGGPLSTDTQYF; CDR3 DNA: TGCAGTGCTAGAAGGGGAGGGCCTCTCAGCACAGATACGCAGTATTTT
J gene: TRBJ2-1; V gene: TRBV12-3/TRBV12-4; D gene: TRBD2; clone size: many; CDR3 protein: CASSSRTSGSNEQFF; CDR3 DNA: TGTGCCAGCAGCTCTAGGACTAGCGGGAGTAATGAGCAGTTCTTC
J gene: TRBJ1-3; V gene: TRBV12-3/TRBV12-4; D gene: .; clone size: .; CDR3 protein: CACSRSDMGFSGNTIYF; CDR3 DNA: TGTGCCTGCAGTAGATCGGACATGGGGTTCTCTGGAAACACCATATATTTT
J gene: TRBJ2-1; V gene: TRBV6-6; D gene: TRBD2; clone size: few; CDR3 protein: CASSLRLPALGLAGGSEQFF; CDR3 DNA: TGTGCCAGCAGCCTTAGACTCCCCGCCTTGGGACTAGCGGGAGGGAGTGAGCAGTTCTTC
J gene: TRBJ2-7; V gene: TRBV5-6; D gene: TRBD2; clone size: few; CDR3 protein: CASSFLLAGTYEQYF; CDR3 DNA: TGTGCCAGCAGCTTTCTTCTAGCGGGGACCTACGAGCAGTACTTC
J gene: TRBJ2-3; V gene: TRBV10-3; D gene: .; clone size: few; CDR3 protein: CAIRPFGTDTQYF; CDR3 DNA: TGTGCCATCAGGCCGTTTGGCACAGATACGCAGTATTTT
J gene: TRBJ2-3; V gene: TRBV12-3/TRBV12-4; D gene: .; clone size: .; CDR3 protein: CASSFQGSLTDTQYF; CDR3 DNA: TGTGCCAGCAGTTTTCAGGGGTCTCTCACAGATACGCAGTATTTT
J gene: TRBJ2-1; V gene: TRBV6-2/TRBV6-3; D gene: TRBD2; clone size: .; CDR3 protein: CASSRQTSGGKYEQFF; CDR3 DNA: TGTGCCAGCAGTCGCCAGACTAGCGGGGGGAAGTATGAGCAGTTCTTC
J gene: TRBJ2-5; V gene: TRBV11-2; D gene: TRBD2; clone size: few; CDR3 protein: CASSLVGGGPQETQYF; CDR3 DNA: TGTGCCAGCAGCTTAGTGGGCGGGGGGCCTCAAGAGACCCAGTACTTC
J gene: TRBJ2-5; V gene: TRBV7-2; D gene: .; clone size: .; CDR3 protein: CASSSGKETQYF; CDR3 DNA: TGTGCCAGCAGCTCGGGGAAAGAGACCCAGTACTTC
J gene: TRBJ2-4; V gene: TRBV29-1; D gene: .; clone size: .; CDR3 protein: CSVEDARDKNIQYF; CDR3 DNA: TGCAGCGTTGAAGATGCACGGGATAAAAACATTCAGTACTTC
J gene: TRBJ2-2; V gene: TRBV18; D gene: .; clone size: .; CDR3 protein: CASWRKGQQMFANTGELFF; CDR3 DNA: TGTGCCAGCTGGCGAAAAGGACAGCAAATGTTCGCGAACACCGGGGAGCTGTTTTTT
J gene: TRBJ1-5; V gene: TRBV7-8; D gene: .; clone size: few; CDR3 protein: CASSQRTVQPQHF; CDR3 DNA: TGTGCCAGCAGCCAAAGGACAGTCCAGCCCCAGCATTTT
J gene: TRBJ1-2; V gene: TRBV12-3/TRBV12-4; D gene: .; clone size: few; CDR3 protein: CASSLGWDYGYTF; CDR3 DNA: TGTGCCAGCAGTTTGGGGTGGGACTATGGCTACACCTTC
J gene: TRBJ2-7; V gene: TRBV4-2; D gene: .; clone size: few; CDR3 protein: CASSQGGGAYEQYF; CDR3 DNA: TGTGCCAGCAGCCAAGGCGGAGGGGCCTACGAGCAGTACTTC
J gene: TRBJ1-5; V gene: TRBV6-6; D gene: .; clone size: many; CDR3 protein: CASSSEQGGHQPQHF; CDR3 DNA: TGTGCCAGCAGCTCCGAGCAGGGAGGACATCAGCCCCAGCATTTT
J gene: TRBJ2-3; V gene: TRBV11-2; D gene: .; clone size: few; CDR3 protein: CASSLVAGARTDTQYF; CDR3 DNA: TGTGCCAGCAGCTTAGTGGCGGGGGCCCGCACAGATACGCAGTATTTT
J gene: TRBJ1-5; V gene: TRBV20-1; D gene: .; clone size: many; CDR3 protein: CSANPTGSIPQHF; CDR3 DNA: TGCAGTGCTAATCCGACGGGGAGTATTCCCCAGCATTTT
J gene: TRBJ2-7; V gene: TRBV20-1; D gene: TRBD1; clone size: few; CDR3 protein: CSGRTGGSYEQYF; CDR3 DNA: TGCAGTGGAAGGACAGGGGGCTCCTACGAGCAGTACTTC
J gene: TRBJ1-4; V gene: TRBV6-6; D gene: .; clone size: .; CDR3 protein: CASSQPRDYEKLFF; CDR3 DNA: TGTGCCAGCAGCCAACCGCGGGACTATGAAAAACTGTTTTTT
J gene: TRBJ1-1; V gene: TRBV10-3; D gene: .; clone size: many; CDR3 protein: CAIGGTVFQAFF; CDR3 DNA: TGTGCCATCGGCGGGACGGTGTTCCAAGCTTTCTTT
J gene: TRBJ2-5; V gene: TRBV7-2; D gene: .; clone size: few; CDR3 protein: CASSRDMVGTQYF; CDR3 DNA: TGTGCCAGCAGCCGGGACATGGTAGGGACCCAGTACTTC
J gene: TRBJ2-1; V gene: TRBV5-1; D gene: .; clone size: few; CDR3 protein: CASSLDGDNEQFF; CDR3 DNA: TGCGCCAGCAGCTTGGACGGAGACAATGAGCAGTTCTTC
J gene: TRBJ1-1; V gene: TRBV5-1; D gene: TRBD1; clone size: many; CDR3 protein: CASSQSGTGVTEAFF; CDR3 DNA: TGCGCCAGCAGCCAATCCGGGACAGGGGTTACTGAAGCTTTCTTT
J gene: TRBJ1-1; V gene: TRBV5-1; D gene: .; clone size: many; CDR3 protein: CASSTGDPGTAFF; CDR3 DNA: TGCGCCAGCAGTACGGGGGATCCAGGGACAGCTTTCTTT